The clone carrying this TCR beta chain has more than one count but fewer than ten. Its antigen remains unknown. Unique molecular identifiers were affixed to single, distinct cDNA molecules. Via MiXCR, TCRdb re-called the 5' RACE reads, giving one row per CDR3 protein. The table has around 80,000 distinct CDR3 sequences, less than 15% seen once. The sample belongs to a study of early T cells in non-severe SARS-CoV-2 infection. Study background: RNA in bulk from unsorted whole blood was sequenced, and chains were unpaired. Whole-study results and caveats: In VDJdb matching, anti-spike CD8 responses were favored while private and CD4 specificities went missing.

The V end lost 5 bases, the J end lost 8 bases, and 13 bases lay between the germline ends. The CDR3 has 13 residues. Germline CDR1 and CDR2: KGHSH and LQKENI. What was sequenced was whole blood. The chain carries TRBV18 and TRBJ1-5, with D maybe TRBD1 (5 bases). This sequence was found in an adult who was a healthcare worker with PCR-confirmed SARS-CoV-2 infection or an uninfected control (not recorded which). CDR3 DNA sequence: TGTGCCAGCTCATCGGACATTGCGGAGCCCCAGCATTTT. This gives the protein CASSSDIAEPQHF.